A single sample gave rise to the 29 T cell receptor beta chains below, sequenced in a study of vaccination and CD4 T cells after COVID-19. The Oncomine TCR Beta short-read assay was what sequenced the DNA obtained from cultured CD4+ T cells. The template was genomic DNA from cultured CD4+ T cells. One entry per CDR3 protein, called by TCRdb with MiXCR from the PCR reads. Among 9,000 to 10,000 distinct CDR3 sequences listed, more than 25% were seen once. Treatment in this sample: roughly 11-day PBMC culture with coronavirus spike peptide pools or control peptides (ViraFEST assay). CD4+ T-cell collection from the unexposed donor predated the COVID-19 pandemic (2011-2018). These receptors have no known antigen. The sample consisted of CD4+ T cells from blood, cultured in vitro. The receptors come from a human donor in good health.

By share, this clonotype ranks as medium-sized. The V and J genes are TRBV21-1 and TRBJ1-2; the D call in the table, TRBD1, was not verified against the DNA. TRBV21-1 is given as a pseudogene. The CDR3 covers 15 residues. CDR3: CASSKINRSNYGYTF. Written as DNA, the CDR3 is TGTGCCAGCAGCAAGATAAACAGGAGTAACTATGGCTACACCTTC.

This clonotype has just a few counts. The CDR3 region has the DNA TGTGCCAGCAGTGAATATCTCGGCGTTCGGAGGACGAAATACAATGAGCAGTTCTTC. As protein: CASSEYLGVRRTKYNEQFF. This chain uses TRBV25-1 with TRBJ2-1; D might be TRBD2 (5 bases). Germline loops: CDR1 MGHDK, CDR2 SYGVNS. Trimming cost V 0 bases and J 4 bases, with 22 bases left between them. This CDR3 is 19 amino acids long.

Concerning this clonotype itself: At one end the junction does not follow the germline gene, possibly because of a read error. The chain recombines TRBV6-1 with TRBJ2-3; 7 bases match TRBD2. CDR3 length: 15 amino acids. The V gene's germline CDR1 is MNHNS and CDR2 SASEGT. CDR3 nucleotides: TGTGCCAGCAGCGAAGACGGGGGGAGCACAGATACGCAGTATTTT. Its translation: CASSEDGGSTDTQYF.

V is TRBV5-4 and J is TRBJ2-5; a weak D match, TRBD2 (5 bases). Trimming removed 4 bases at V and 3 bases at J, with 13 bases between. CDR1 and CDR2 (germline): SGHNT, YYREEE (reference sequence). The CDR3 length is 14 residues. The CDR3, as DNA: TGTGCCAGCAGCAACCGAGGGAATGAAGAGACCCAGTACTTC. Amino acids: CASSNRGNEETQYF.

There are a few counts of this clonotype. The V call is TRBV7-3, the J call TRBJ2-7; 7 bases align to TRBD2. Germline V gives CDR1 SGHTA, CDR2 FQGTGA. Unmatched junction bases numbered 9, after V lost 5 bases and J lost 5 bases. This CDR3 contains 14 residues. CDR3 nucleotides: TGTGCCAGCAGCCTAGGGGTGCGGGGGAACGAGCAGTACTTC. Translation: CASSLGVRGNEQYF. The full variable domain, in which reference TRBV7-3 and TRBJ2-7 provide the parts outside the CDR3, is GAGVSQTPSNKVTEKGKYVELRCDPISGHTALYWYRQSLGQGPEFLIYFQGTGAADDSGLPNDRFFAVRPEGSVSTLKIQRTERGDSAVYLCASSLGVRGNEQYFGPGTRLTVT.

The table lists this clonotype with a few counts. The V gene is TRBV6-1, the J gene TRBJ2-7, with a possible D match to TRBD2 (7 bases). Trimming shortened V by 6 bases and J by 5 bases, and 20 bases separated the two germline ends. The CDR3 covers 15 residues. Germline CDR1 is MNHNS and CDR2 is SASEGT. CDR3 in amino acids: CASSSISWGGNEQYF. In DNA form, the CDR3 reads TGTGCCAGCAGCTCTATCTCGTGGGGGGGCAACGAGCAGTACTTC.

Only a few counts were recorded for this clonotype. The chain employs TRBV28 and TRBJ2-5; D is uncertain. This CDR3 has 12 amino acids. The germline CDR1 and CDR2 sequences are MDHEN and SYDVKM. Trimming took off 3 bases at V and 4 bases at J, with 6 bases between the two ends. The DNA for the CDR3 is TGTGCCAGCAGTTTGGTCGGAGAGACCCAGTACTTC. This translates into CASSLVGETQYF.

The chain employs TRBV5-1 and TRBJ1-2; 8 bases align to TRBD1. V lost 5 bases to trimming and J lost 3 bases; unmatched junction nucleotides: 6. The V gene's germline CDR1 is SGHRS and CDR2 YFSETQ. The CDR3 runs to 14 residues. The CDR3 DNA reads TGCGCCAGCAGTTCGGCAGGGGGCCACTATGGCTACACCTTC. Protein product: CASSSAGGHYGYTF.

This clonotype was counted between two and nine times. V usage is TRBV24-1 and J usage is TRBJ2-5; a weak D match, TRBD2 (6 bases). Trimming shortened V by 4 bases and J by 4 bases, and 9 bases separated the two germline ends. The CDR3 covers 13 residues. The germline V gene has CDR1 KGHDR and CDR2 SFDVKD. CDR3 bases: TGTGCCACCAGTGACCCGGGACTAGAGACCCAGTACTTC. This translates into CATSDPGLETQYF.

This clonotype was seen a handful of times. CDR3 in DNA: TGTGCCAGCAGGGTGGGCTACGAGCAGTACTTC. It specifies CASRVGYEQYF. The V and J genes are TRBV2 and TRBJ2-7; no clear D gene. In germline, CDR1 is SNHLY, CDR2 FYNNEI. The CDR3 covers 11 residues. V shed 6 bases and J shed 3 bases, with 6 bases lying between them.

The chain combines TRBV6-2 or TRBV6-3 with TRBJ2-3; 8 bases are a match to TRBD1. The length of the CDR3 is 18 residues. Looked up from germline, CDR1 is MNHEY and CDR2 is SVGEGT. With 3 bases clipped from V and 1 base from J, the junction kept 12 bases outside the gene matches. Here the CDR3 DNA reads TGTGCCAGCAGTTATACAGGGGGTCTAATCCTCCGCACAGATACGCAGTATTTT. This codes for CASSYTGGLILRTDTQYF.

This sequence joins TRBV5-1 and TRBJ2-2; no clear D gene. The V gene lost 4 bases and the J gene lost 1 base, with 8 bases spanning the gap. The CDR3 length is 14 residues. Per germline, CDR1 SGHRS and CDR2 YFSETQ. The CDR3 protein is CASSQVLNTGELFF. Here the CDR3 DNA reads TGCGCCAGCAGCCAGGTCCTGAACACCGGGGAGCTGTTTTTT.

The chain carries TRBV28 and TRBJ2-7; no reliable D call. This CDR3 has 11 amino acids. The V gene's germline CDR1 is MDHEN and CDR2 SYDVKM. V was shortened by 5 bases and J by 2 bases, with 4 bases between the two germline ends. The CDR3 DNA follows: TGTGCCAGCAGTCGGCCCTACGAGCAGTACTTC. It translates to CASSRPYEQYF.

V gene TRBV28 combines with J gene TRBJ2-2, with 10 positions matching TRBD1. From germline, CDR1 is MDHEN and CDR2 SYDVKM. CDR3 length: 15 residues. Trimming removed 2 bases from V and 7 bases from J; junction bases left unmatched: 4. The chain's CDR3 is CASSLPGTGDGELFF. DNA for the CDR3: TGTGCCAGCAGTTTACCCGGGACAGGGGACGGGGAGCTGTTTTTT.

The V call is TRBV7-2, the J call TRBJ2-7; possible D gene TRBD2, 6 bases. Germline V lookup: CDR1 SGHTA, CDR2 FQGNSA. Trimming took off 1 base at V and 12 bases at J, with 16 bases between the two ends. The CDR3 has 13 amino acids. The CDR3 DNA reads TGTGCCAGCAGCTTAGATCGGGGGATCCTAACGTACTTC. Its protein product is CASSLDRGILTYF.

This sequence joins TRBV20-1 and TRBJ2-7, with D tentatively TRBD2 (5 bases). The germline V gene has CDR1 DFQATT and CDR2 SNEGSKA (reference sequence). The V end lost 5 bases, the J end lost 9 bases, and 14 bases lay between the germline ends. The CDR3 runs 11 residues. This chain's CDR3 is CSAGSLGGQYF. The CDR3 coding sequence is TGCAGTGCTGGGAGTTTGGGCGGGCAGTACTTC.

The chain joins TRBV6-2 or TRBV6-3 to TRBJ2-6; no clear D. The CDR3 length is 15 residues. Deletions cut 2 bases from V and 4 bases from J, with 9 bases between. The V gene's germline CDR1 is MNHEY and CDR2 SVGEGT. CDR3 region: CASSYEGAGANVLTF. The CDR3 nucleotides are TGTGCCAGCAGTTACGAAGGTGCCGGGGCCAACGTCCTGACTTTC.

The rearrangement joins TRBV6-2 or TRBV6-3 to TRBJ1-1, with 9 nucleotides matching TRBD1. This CDR3 has 15 residues. The germline V gene has CDR1 MNHEY and CDR2 SVGEGT. With 6 bases clipped from V and 1 base from J, the junction kept 6 bases outside the gene matches. CDR3 DNA sequence: TGTGCCAGCAGAACAGGGGGCGCGAGGAACACTGAAGCTTTCTTT. It translates to CASRTGGARNTEAFF.

This chain connects TRBV2 to TRBJ2-3; the match to TRBD2 covers 11 bases. The CDR3 is made up of 14 amino acids. Germline V gene lookup returns CDR1 SNHLY and CDR2 FYNNEI. V shed 6 bases, J shed 4 bases, and the junction held 3 bases outside the gene matches. CDR3 in DNA: TGTGCCAGCAGACTAGCGGGAGCCTCAGATACGCAGTATTTT. Protein product: CASRLAGASDTQYF. Full variable domain (outside the CDR3, taken from reference TRBV2 and TRBJ2-3): EPEVTQTPSHQVTQMGQEVILRCVPISNHLYFYWYRQILGQKVEFLVSFYNNEISEKSEIFDDQFSVERPDGSNFTLKIRSTKLEDSAMYFCASRLAGASDTQYFGPGTRLTVL.

The chain has TRBV28 and TRBJ2-7; 14 positions match TRBD2. The CDR3 is 14 amino acids. Germline loops: CDR1 MDHEN, CDR2 SYDVKM. V shed 6 bases and J 3 bases; nucleotides not matched to a gene: 1. The DNA for the CDR3 is TGTGCCAGCAGCGGGACTAGCGGGAGCTACGAGCAGTACTTC. This codes for CASSGTSGSYEQYF.

This chain connects TRBV7-2 to TRBJ1-1; D unclear. This CDR3 comprises 15 residues. V dropped 2 bases and J dropped 5 bases, with 15 bases sitting between them. Germline CDR1 is SGHTA and CDR2 is FQGNSA. The CDR3 bases are TGTGCCAGCAGCTTACTCCCCCCGACTGGGACTGAAGCTTTCTTT. Translation: CASSLLPPTGTEAFF. The whole variable domain, remainder taken from reference TRBV7-2 and TRBJ1-1, is GAGVSQSPSNKVTEKGKDVELRCDPISGHTALYWYRQSLGQGLEFLIYFQGNSAPDKSGLPSDRFSAERTGGSVSTLTIQRTQQEDSAVYLCASSLLPPTGTEAFFGQGTRLTVV.

This chain uses TRBV19 with TRBJ2-1; 8 nucleotides match TRBD1. V lost 10 bases to trimming and J lost 1 base; unmatched junction nucleotides: 6. The CDR3 contains 14 residues. Germline CDR1 reads LNHDA; CDR2 reads SQIVND (reference sequence). The CDR3 protein is CATDGDRSYNEQFF. The DNA for the CDR3 is TGTGCCACAGATGGGGACAGGTCCTACAATGAGCAGTTCTTC.

The V call is TRBV4-2, the J call TRBJ2-7, with D perhaps TRBD1 (5 bases). V was shortened by 0 bases and J by 6 bases, with 6 bases between the two germline ends. The length of the CDR3 is 12 residues. Looked up from germline, CDR1 is LGHNA and CDR2 is YNFKEQ. The CDR3 region is CASSQDQGEQYF. The DNA of the CDR3 is TGTGCCAGCAGCCAAGATCAGGGCGAGCAGTACTTC.

This clonotype has just a few counts. V usage is TRBV20-1 and J usage is TRBJ2-5, with 10 bases identical to TRBD2. CDR3 size: 14 residues. V shed 1 base, J shed 1 base, and the junction held 0 bases outside the gene matches. From germline, CDR1 is DFQATT and CDR2 SNEGSKA (reference sequence). CDR3 coding DNA: TGCAGTGCTAGAGGGACTAGCGGCCAAGAGACCCAGTACTTC. Encoded protein: CSARGTSGQETQYF.

The rearrangement links TRBV20-1 to TRBJ2-7, with D perhaps TRBD2 (7 bases). The CDR3 consists of 12 residues. The V gene's germline CDR1 is DFQATT and CDR2 SNEGSKA (reference sequence). Trimming cost V 8 bases and J 4 bases, with 15 bases left between them. The CDR3 sequence is CSSSEGGYEQYF. As DNA, the CDR3 is TGCAGTTCAAGTGAGGGGGGGTACGAGCAGTACTTC.

The gene calls are TRBV19 and TRBJ1-2; no reliable D call. Trimming pared 5 bases from V and 0 bases from J, leaving 25 bases between. From germline, CDR1 is LNHDA and CDR2 SQIVND (reference sequence). The CDR3 runs to 19 residues. As DNA, the CDR3 is TGTGCCAGTAGTGCCAGAGACGCCTCCAGCGGGTGGACTAACTATGGCTACACCTTC. The encoded protein is CASSARDASSGWTNYGYTF. Looking up the rest from reference TRBV19 and TRBJ1-2 gives the full variable domain: DGGITQSPKYLFRKEGQNVTLSCEQNLNHDAMYWYRQDPGQGLRLIYYSQIVNDFQKGDIAEGYSVSREKKESFPLTVTSAQKNPTAFYLCASSARDASSGWTNYGYTFGSGTRLTVV.

By share, this clonotype counts as medium-sized (0.01 to 0.1%). The CDR3 sequence is CASSSITGTPYGYTF. In DNA form, the CDR3 reads TGTGCCAGCAGCTCCATCACCGGGACACCCTATGGCTACACCTTC. The chain links TRBV6-2 or TRBV6-3 to TRBJ1-2; D perhaps matches TRBD1 (6 bases). Deletions cut 6 bases from V and 4 bases from J, with 18 bases between. The CDR3 runs 15 residues. Germline assignment: CDR1 MNHEY and CDR2 SVGEGT.

The CDR3 region has the DNA TGTGCCAGTAGTATAGTACAGGGAGAAGCTTTCTTT. Protein sequence: CASSIVQGEAFF. The chain combines TRBV19 with TRBJ1-1; possibly TRBD1 for D (6 bases). V dropped 1 base and J dropped 8 bases, with 8 bases sitting between them. This CDR3 comprises 12 residues. CDR1 and CDR2 from the germline V gene are LNHDA and SQIVND (reference sequence).

This clonotype has only a few counts. The V call is TRBV20-1, the J call TRBJ2-1, with no clear D. Deletions cut 6 bases from V and 0 bases from J, with 15 bases between. The CDR3 consists of 15 residues. Germline-derived CDR1 and CDR2 are DFQATT and SNEGSKA (reference sequence). Written as DNA, the CDR3 is TGCAGTGCGGGTAGCACAAGGAGCTCCTACAATGAGCAGTTCTTC. Amino acids: CSAGSTRSSYNEQFF.